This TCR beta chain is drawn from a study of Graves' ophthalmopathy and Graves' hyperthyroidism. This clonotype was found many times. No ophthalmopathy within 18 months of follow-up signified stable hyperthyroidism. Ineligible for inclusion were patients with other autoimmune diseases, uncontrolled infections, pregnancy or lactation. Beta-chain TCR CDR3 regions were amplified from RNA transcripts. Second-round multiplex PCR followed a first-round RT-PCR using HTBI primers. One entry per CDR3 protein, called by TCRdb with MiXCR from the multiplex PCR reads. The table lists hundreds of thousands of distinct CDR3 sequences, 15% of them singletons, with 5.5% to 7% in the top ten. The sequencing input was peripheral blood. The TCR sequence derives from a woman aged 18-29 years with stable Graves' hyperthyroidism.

CDR3 sequence reads: CASSFDVKNTEAFF. DNA of the CDR3: TGTGCCAGTAGTTTCGACGTGAAGAACACTGAAGCTTTCTTT. V is TRBV19 and J is TRBJ1-1; D gene ambiguous. This CDR3 is 14 amino acids long. V lost 5 bases and J lost 1, with 11 bases in between. CDR1 and CDR2 from the germline V gene are LNHDA and SQIVND (reference sequence).